These 14 T cell receptor beta chains were all obtained from the same sample, sequenced in a study of cytomegalovirus exposure and HLA in healthy donors. PCR employed 60 Vbeta and 13 Jbeta primers. The protocol was immunoSEQ multiplex PCR, while the TCRdb copy is restricted to in-frame clones and leaves out a portion. Counted here are some 65,000 clones, 60% to 80% occurring once; the ten biggest clones make up 3%. What was sequenced was PBMCs. All receptors come from a girl aged 5-17 years in good health and CMV-seropositive.

J is TRBJ1-6 and V is TRBV27; D perhaps matches TRBD1 (6 bases). V was clipped by 4 bases and J by 0 bases, with 16 bases between them. The CDR3 loop spans 18 amino acids. The germline V gene encodes CDR1 MNHEY and CDR2 SMNVEV (reference sequence). DNA of the CDR3: TGTGCCAGCAGTTACCTTCCGAGACAGGCCTCCTATAATTCACCCCTCCACTTT. Translation: CASSYLPRQASYNSPLHF.

The chain has TRBV9 and TRBJ2-1, with 12 bases identical to TRBD1. Looked up from germline, CDR1 is SGDLS and CDR2 is YYNGEE. This CDR3 spans 16 amino acids. With 3 bases clipped from V and 7 bases from J, the junction kept 8 bases outside the gene matches. The CDR3 nucleotides read TGTGCCAGCAGCGCAACCGGGACAGGGGGCTGGAATGAGCAGTTCTTC. Its translation: CASSATGTGGWNEQFF.

The chain has TRBV18 and TRBJ1-1; 7 bases fit TRBD1. Germline V gene sequence: CDR1 KGHSH, CDR2 LQKENI. The CDR3 has 15 residues. V lost 2 bases, J lost 0 bases, and 3 bases stayed unmatched. The CDR3 loop reads CASSPAGQLNTEAFF. The CDR3 bases are TGTGCCAGCTCACCAGCGGGACAGCTGAACACTGAAGCTTTCTTT.

The V and J genes are TRBV5-3 and TRBJ1-5; D gene uncertain. TRBV5-3 qualifies as an ORF whose function is uncertain. V lost 0 bases and J 9 bases, leaving 7 bases between the germline ends. There are 12 residues in the CDR3. CDR3 region: CARSLDTGPQHF. The CDR3 region has the DNA TGTGCCAGAAGCTTGGACACGGGGCCCCAGCATTTT.

The chain uses TRBV18 and TRBJ1-1; 8 nucleotides match TRBD1. The trim removed 2 bases at V and 4 bases at J, leaving 9 bases unmatched. The length of the CDR3 is 16 residues. Per the germline V gene, CDR1 is KGHSH and CDR2 is LQKENI. The CDR3 sequence is CASSPLDRVASTEAFF. In nucleotides, the CDR3 is TGTGCCAGCTCACCATTGGACAGGGTTGCGAGCACTGAAGCTTTCTTT.

The gene calls are TRBV4-1 and TRBJ1-5; 7 bases align to TRBD1. CDR1 is MGHRA, CDR2 YSYEKL, per germline. The CDR3 is 16 residues long. The V and J ends lost 3 bases and 3 bases, in that order; junction bases with no gene match: 8. CDR3 amino acids: CASSHPGQRFNQPQHF. As DNA, the CDR3 is TGCGCCAGCAGCCATCCGGGACAGCGTTTCAATCAGCCCCAGCATTTT.

The gene calls are TRBV29-1 and TRBJ1-5; the D gene is possibly TRBD1 (5 bases). The CDR3 is 15 residues long. V lost 1 base to trimming and J lost 6 bases, with 16 bases between them. Germline V gene data show CDR1 as SQVTM and CDR2 as ANQGSEA. The CDR3 sequence: CSVEVGGRGSQPQHF. For the CDR3, the DNA is TGCAGCGTTGAAGTAGGAGGGAGGGGAAGTCAGCCCCAGCATTTT. Full variable domain (missing parts from reference TRBV29-1 and TRBJ1-5): SAVISQKPSRDICQRGTSLTIQCQVDSQVTMMFWYRQQPGQSLTLIATANQGSEATYESGFVIDKFPISRPNLTFSTLTVSNMSPEDSSIYLCSVEVGGRGSQPQHFGDGTRLSIL.

This clone was found once. The chain employs TRBV7-9 and TRBJ2-3, with D perhaps TRBD2 (6 bases). The CDR3 spans 16 residues. Trimming took 1 base from V and 2 from J, leaving 13 bases between them. Germline V gene data show CDR1 as SEHNR and CDR2 as FQNEAQ (reference sequence). The CDR3 nucleotides read TGTGCCAGCAGCTTAGATCTTAGCGGATACACAGATACGCAGTATTTT. Protein product: CASSLDLSGYTDTQYF.

The rearrangement uses TRBV4-1 and TRBJ2-3, with D tentatively TRBD2 (6 bases). The CDR3 loop spans 16 amino acids. The V end was cut by 0 bases, the J end by 1 base, with 11 bases between. CDR1 is MGHRA, CDR2 YSYEKL, per germline. The CDR3, as DNA: TGCGCCAGCAGCCAAGATGGGGGGTCGGGCACAGATACGCAGTATTTT. It specifies CASSQDGGSGTDTQYF.

This clone was observed a few times. CDR3 nucleotides: TGTGCCAGCTCACCCTTTAGCGGGAGCTCCTACAATGAGCAGTTCTTC. This sequence encodes CASSPFSGSSYNEQFF. The J gene is TRBJ2-1, the V gene TRBV18, with TRBD2 matching over 9 bases. The CDR3 totals 16 residues. The J segment lost 0 bases and the V segment lost 3 bases, leaving 3 bases of the junction unmatched. Germline CDR1 KGHSH, CDR2 LQKENI.

The rearrangement links TRBV27 to TRBJ1-5, with D uncertain. Between the trimmed V and J ends, which lost 2 bases and 4 bases, there was a span of 9 bases. The germline CDR1 and CDR2 sequences are MNHEY and SMNVEV (reference sequence). This CDR3 region has 14 residues. CDR3 in amino acids: CASSLVAVNQPQHF. The CDR3 nucleotides are TGTGCCAGCAGTTTAGTGGCAGTTAATCAGCCCCAGCATTTT.

V usage is TRBV5-4 and J usage is TRBJ2-1; 9 bases map to TRBD2. The length of the CDR3 is 14 residues. CDR1 is SGHNT and CDR2 is YYREEE in the germline V gene (reference sequence). Trimming cost V 3 bases and J 16 bases; bases outside gene matches: 14. The CDR3 here is CASSSGLADGELFF. CDR3 coding DNA: TGTGCCAGCAGCTCGGGACTAGCCGACGGTGAGCTCTTCTTC.

This chain joins TRBV6-6 and TRBJ2-3; D not resolved. V lost 0 bases and J 1 base, leaving 5 bases between the germline ends. The germline V gene encodes CDR1 MNHNY and CDR2 SVGAGI (reference sequence). The CDR3 contains 14 residues. CDR3 in amino acids: CASSYSEGTDTQYF. For the CDR3, the DNA is TGTGCCAGCAGTTACTCCGAGGGCACAGATACGCAGTATTTT.

The chain recombines TRBV30 with TRBJ1-5; D call uncertain. The CDR3 sequence is 12 residues long. Germline-derived CDR1 and CDR2 are GTSNPN and SVGIG (reference sequence). The CDR3 DNA reads TGTGCAGTGGAGGTCCGGGGTCAGCCCCAGCATTTT. Protein sequence: CAVEVRGQPQHF.